This TCR beta chain came from a study of multiple sclerosis patients with progressive multifocal leukoencephalopathy. The survey-level immunoSEQ assay was used. The table came from immunoSEQ multiplex PCR; TCRdb's copy has only in-frame clones and leaves some out. Among tens of thousands of clones listed, about 85% were seen once. Time point meaning: time of PML onset. T3 refers to blood collected at the onset of PML. This TCR was recovered from a woman younger than 45 with progressive multifocal leukoencephalopathy. The material sequenced was PBMCs, taken from a patient treated with natalizumab.

The CDR3: CASSPRTSSIYNEQFF. CDR3 DNA: TGTGCCAGCTCACCCAGGACTAGCTCGATATACAATGAGCAGTTCTTC. The chain couples TRBV18 to TRBJ2-1; 8 bases match TRBD2. The germline CDR1 and CDR2 sequences are KGHSH and LQKENI. This CDR3 comprises 16 residues. Unmatched junction bases numbered 8, after V lost 3 bases and J lost 4 bases.